This TCR beta chain was found in a study of cytomegalovirus exposure and HLA in healthy donors. Looked up from germline, CDR1 is SEHNR and CDR2 is FQNEAQ (reference sequence). V shed 4 bases and J shed 4 bases, with 22 bases lying between them. The CDR3 has 17 residues. With 60 Vbeta and 13 Jbeta primers, the PCR was carried out. Profiled with immunoSEQ multiplex PCR; TCRdb holds only in-frame clones, not every one. The sample records about 140,000 clones, around 78% being singletons. What was sequenced was PBMCs. This receptor was identified in a female donor in good health and CMV-seropositive. The V gene is TRBV7-9, the J gene TRBJ1-1; TRBD1 is a possible D gene (6 bases). The CDR3 is CASSSPAGALRGTEAFF. In nucleotides, the CDR3 is TGTGCCAGCAGCTCTCCCGCAGGGGCACTTCGAGGCACTGAAGCTTTCTTT.